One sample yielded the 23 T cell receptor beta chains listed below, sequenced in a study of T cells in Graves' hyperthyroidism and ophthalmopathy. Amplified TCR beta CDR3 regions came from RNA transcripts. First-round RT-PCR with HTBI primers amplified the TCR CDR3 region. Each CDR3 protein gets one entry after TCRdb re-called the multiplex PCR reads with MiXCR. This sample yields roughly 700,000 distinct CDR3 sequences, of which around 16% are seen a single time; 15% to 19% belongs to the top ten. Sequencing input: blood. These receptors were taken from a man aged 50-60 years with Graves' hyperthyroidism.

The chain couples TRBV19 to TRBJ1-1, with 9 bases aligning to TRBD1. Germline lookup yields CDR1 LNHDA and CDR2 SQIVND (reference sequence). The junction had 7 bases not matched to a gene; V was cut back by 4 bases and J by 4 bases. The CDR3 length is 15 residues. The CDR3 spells CASSTPRDRATEAFF. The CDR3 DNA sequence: TGTGCCAGTAGTACCCCCCGGGACAGGGCCACTGAAGCTTTCTTT.

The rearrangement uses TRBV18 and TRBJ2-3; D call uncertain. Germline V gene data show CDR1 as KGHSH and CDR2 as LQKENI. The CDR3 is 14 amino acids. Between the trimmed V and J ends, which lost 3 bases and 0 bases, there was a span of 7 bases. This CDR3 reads CASSPLLSTDTQYF. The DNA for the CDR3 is TGTGCCAGCTCACCGCTGCTAAGCACAGATACGCAGTATTTT.

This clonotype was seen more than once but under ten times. In DNA, the CDR3 is TGTGCCAGCAGTATCTCAGGGGTTAATCAGCCCCAGCATTTT. This encodes CASSISGVNQPQHF. This chain joins TRBV27 and TRBJ1-5; possible D gene TRBD1, 6 bases. The V and J ends lost 5 bases and 4 bases respectively, with 12 bases between them. In germline, CDR1 is MNHEY, CDR2 SMNVEV (reference sequence). The CDR3 covers 14 residues.

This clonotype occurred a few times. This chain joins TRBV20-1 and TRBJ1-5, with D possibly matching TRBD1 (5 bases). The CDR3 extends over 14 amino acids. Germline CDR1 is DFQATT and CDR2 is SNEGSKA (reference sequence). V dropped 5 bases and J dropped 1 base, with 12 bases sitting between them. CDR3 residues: CSALGTTSNQPQHF. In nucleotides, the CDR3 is TGCAGTGCTCTCGGGACGACGAGCAATCAGCCCCAGCATTTT.

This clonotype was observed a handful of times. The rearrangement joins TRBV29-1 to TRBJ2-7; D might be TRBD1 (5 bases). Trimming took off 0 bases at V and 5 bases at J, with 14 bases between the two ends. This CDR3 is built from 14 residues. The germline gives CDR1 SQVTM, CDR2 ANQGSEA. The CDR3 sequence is CSVEDPRARDEQYF. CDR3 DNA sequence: TGCAGCGTTGAAGATCCCAGGGCTAGGGACGAGCAGTACTTC.

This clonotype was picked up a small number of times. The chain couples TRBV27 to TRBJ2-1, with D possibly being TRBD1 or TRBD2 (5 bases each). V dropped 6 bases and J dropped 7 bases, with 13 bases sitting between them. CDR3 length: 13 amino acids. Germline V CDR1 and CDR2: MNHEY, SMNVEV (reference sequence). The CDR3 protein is CASRTTAENEQFF. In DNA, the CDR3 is TGTGCCAGCAGAACGACAGCGGAAAATGAGCAGTTCTTC.

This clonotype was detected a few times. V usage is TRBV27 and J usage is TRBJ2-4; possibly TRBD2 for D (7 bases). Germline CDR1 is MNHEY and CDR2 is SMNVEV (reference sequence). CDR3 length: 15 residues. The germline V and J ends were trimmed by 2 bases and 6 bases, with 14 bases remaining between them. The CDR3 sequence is CASSLGLGGANIQYF. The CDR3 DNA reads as TGTGCCAGCAGTTTAGGGTTAGGGGGGGCAAACATTCAGTACTTC.

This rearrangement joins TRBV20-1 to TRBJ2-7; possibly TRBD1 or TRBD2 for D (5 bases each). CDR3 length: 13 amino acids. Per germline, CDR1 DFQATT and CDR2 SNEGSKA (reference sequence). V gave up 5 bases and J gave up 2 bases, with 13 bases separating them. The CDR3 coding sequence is TGCAGTGCTGAAGGGACGCTCGCCTACGAGCAGTACTTC. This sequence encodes CSAEGTLAYEQYF.

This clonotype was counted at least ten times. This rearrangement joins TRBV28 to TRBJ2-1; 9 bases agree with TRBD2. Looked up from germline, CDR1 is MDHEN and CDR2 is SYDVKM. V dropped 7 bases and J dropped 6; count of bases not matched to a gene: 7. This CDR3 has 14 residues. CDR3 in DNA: TGTGCCAGCATTGTGACTAGCGGCAGCAATGAGCAGTTCTTC. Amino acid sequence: CASIVTSGSNEQFF.

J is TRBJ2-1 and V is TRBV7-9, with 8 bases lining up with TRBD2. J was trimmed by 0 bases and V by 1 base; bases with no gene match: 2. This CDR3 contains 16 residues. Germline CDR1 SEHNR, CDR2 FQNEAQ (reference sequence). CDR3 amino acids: CASSLVSGVSYNEQFF. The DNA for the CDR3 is TGTGCCAGCAGCTTAGTTAGCGGGGTCTCCTACAATGAGCAGTTCTTC.

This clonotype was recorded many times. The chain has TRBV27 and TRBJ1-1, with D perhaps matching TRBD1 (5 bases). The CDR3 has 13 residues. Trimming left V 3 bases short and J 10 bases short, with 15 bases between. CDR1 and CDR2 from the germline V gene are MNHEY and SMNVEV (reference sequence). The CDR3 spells CASSFKGTGGAFF. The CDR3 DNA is TGTGCCAGCAGTTTCAAAGGGACTGGAGGAGCTTTCTTT.

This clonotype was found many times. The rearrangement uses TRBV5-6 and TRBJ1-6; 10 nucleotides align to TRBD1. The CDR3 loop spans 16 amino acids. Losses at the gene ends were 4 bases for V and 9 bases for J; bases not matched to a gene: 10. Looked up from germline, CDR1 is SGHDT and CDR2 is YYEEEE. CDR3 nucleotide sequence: TGTGCCAGCAGCCGCGACAGGGGGCGATTTAGTTCACCCCTCCACTTT. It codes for CASSRDRGRFSSPLHF.

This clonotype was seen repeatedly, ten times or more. The CDR3 region has the DNA TGTGCCAGCAGCTTAGTGTACGGACAGGGGGCCAGGGTCAATCAGCCCCAGCATTTT. This encodes CASSLVYGQGARVNQPQHF. V usage is TRBV7-8 and J usage is TRBJ1-5; the match to TRBD1 covers 11 bases. J was trimmed by 3 bases and V by 1 base; bases with no gene match: 11. The CDR3 is 19 amino acids. Germline loops: CDR1 SGHVS, CDR2 FQNEAQ. Filled out from reference TRBV7-8 and TRBJ1-5, the complete variable domain reads GAGVSQSPRYKVAKRGQDVALRCDPISGHVSLFWYQQALGQGPEFLTYFQNEAQLDKSGLPSDRFFAERPEGSVSTLKIQRTQQEDSAVYLCASSLVYGQGARVNQPQHFGDGTRLSIL.

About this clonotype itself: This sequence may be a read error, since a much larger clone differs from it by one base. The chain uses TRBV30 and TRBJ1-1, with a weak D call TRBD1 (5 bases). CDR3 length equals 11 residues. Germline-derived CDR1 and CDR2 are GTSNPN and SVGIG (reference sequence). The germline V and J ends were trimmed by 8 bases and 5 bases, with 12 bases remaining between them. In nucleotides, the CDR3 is TGTGCCGCGGGGGTTGGTACTGAAGCTTTCTTT. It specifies CAAGVGTEAFF.

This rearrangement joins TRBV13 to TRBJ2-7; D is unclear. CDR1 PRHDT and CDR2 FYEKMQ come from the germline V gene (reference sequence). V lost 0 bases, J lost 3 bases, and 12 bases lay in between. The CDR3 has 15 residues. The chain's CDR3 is CASSLGHGKIYEQYF. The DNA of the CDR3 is TGTGCCAGCAGCTTAGGCCATGGTAAAATCTACGAGCAGTACTTC. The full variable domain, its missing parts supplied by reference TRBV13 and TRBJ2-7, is AAGVIQSPRHLIKEKRETATLKCYPIPRHDTVYWYQQGPGQDPQFLISFYEKMQSDKGSIPDRFSAQQFSDYHSELNMSSLELGDSALYFCASSLGHGKIYEQYFGPGTRLTVT.

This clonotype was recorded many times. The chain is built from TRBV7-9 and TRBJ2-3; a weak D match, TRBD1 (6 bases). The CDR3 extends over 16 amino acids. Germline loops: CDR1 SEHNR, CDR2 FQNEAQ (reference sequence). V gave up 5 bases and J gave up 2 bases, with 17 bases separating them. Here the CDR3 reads CASSVGQFSLTDTQYF. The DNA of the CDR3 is TGTGCCAGCAGCGTCGGACAGTTTAGTCTCACAGATACGCAGTATTTT.

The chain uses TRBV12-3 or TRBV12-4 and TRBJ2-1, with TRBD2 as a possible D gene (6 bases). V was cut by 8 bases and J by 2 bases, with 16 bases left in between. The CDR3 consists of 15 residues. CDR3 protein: CASHFTGSPYNEQFF. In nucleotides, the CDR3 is TGTGCCAGCCATTTCACCGGGAGCCCCTACAATGAGCAGTTCTTC.

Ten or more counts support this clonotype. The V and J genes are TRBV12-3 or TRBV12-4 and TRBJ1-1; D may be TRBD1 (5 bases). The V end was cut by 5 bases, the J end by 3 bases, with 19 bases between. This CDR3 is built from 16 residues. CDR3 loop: CASSPRGSPGDTEAFF. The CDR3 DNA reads TGTGCCAGCAGTCCCCGGGGGTCCCCGGGGGACACTGAAGCTTTCTTT.

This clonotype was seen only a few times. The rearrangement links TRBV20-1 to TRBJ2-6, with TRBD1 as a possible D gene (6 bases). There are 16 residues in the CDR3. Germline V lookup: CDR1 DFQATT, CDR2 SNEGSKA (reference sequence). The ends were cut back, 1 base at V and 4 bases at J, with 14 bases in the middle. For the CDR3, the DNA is TGCAGTGCTAGAGGCCTTACAGGGCCCGGGGCCAACGTCCTGACTTTC. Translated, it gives CSARGLTGPGANVLTF.

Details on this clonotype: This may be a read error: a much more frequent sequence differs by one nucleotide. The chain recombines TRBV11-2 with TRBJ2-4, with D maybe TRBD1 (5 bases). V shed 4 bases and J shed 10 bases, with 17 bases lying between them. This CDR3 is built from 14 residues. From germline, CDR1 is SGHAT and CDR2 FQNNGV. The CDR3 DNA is TGTGCCAGCAGCTCGGGCAGGGAAGATGGGATTCAGTACTTC. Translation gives CASSSGREDGIQYF.

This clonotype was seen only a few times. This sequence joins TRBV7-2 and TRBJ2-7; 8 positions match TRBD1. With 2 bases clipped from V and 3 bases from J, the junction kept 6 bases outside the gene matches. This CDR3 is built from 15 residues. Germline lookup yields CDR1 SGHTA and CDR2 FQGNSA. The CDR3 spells CASSLWPGGVYEQYF. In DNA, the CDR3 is TGTGCCAGCAGCTTATGGCCAGGGGGCGTCTACGAGCAGTACTTC.

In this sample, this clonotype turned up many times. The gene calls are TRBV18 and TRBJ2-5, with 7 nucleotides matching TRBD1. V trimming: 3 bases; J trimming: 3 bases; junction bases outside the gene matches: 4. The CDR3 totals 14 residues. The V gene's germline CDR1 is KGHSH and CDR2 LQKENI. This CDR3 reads CASSPGQTKETQYF. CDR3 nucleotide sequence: TGTGCCAGCTCACCGGGACAGACTAAAGAGACCCAGTACTTC.

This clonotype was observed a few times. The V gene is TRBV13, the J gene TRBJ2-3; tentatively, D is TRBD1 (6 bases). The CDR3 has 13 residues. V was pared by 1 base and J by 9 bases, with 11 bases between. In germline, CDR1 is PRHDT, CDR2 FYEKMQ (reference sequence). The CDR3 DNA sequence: TGTGCCAGCAGCTTAGAACTCCAGGGGACGCAGTATTTT. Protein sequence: CASSLELQGTQYF.